This TCR beta chain was sequenced during a study of CD8+CD57+ T cells in acquired aplastic anemia. Findings and caveats of the study: In common between the patients and the controls were some 29 CD8+ CDR3 sequences.

It was patients with CD8+CD57+ cell expansion by flow cytometry who were chosen for sequencing. Using genomic DNA as the template, TCR beta VDJ and CDR3 profiling was carried out. TCRdb ran MiXCR on the reads and lists one entry per CDR3 protein. The repertoire holds around 190,000 distinct CDR3 sequences, with around 50% as singletons. The V end lost 1 base, the J end lost 5 bases, and 11 bases lay between the germline ends. This CDR3 region has 15 residues. Germline V CDR1 and CDR2: LNHDA, SQIVND (reference sequence). A single count supports this clonotype. Its specificity is unknown. Material: sorted CD4+, CD8+, or CD8+CD57+ T cells (not recorded which) from PBMCs. This sequence joins TRBV19 and TRBJ1-4, with D perhaps TRBD1 (5 bases). This clonotype was obtained from a human donor with aplastic anemia. CDR3 sequence (DNA): TGTGCCAGTAGTATAGCGAGGGGTGGAAATGAAAAACTGTTTTTT. This codes for CASSIARGGNEKLFF.